A selection of T cell receptor beta chains follows, all from one sample in a study of molecular identifiers for immune sequencing clone quantification. TCRdb analysed the PCR reads with MiXCR anew, one entry per CDR3 protein. The table lists under 800,000 distinct CDR3 sequences, roughly 27% of them singletons, with 0.78% in the top ten. Sample: naive CD8+ T cells from blood, with Jurkat cell RNA spiked in. These receptors were obtained from a human donor in good health. Some libraries in this study had Jurkat cell RNA spiked in. CDR3s include the opening cysteine and the closing phenylalanine or tryptophan. Each record gives: V gene, D gene, J gene, clone size, CDR3 protein, CDR3 DNA. D genes are given only for firm matches. Size is omitted from some rows. Given values are once, few, many or a class for expanded clones.

V: TRBV20-1
D: TRBD2
J: TRBJ2-3
size: many
CDR3: CSARDLLAVMTDTQYF
DNA: TGCAGTGCTAGAGATCTCCTAGCGGTGATGACAGATACGCAGTATTTT

V: TRBV2
D: .
J: TRBJ1-2
size: many
CDR3: CAAGPGVGYTF
DNA: TGTGCCGCGGGACCGGGGGTTGGCTACACCTTC

V: TRBV7-9
D: .
J: TRBJ2-5
size: .
CDR3: CASSSGPRAAAETQYF
DNA: TGTGCCAGCAGTTCAGGCCCTCGGGCCGCGGCTGAGACCCAGTACTTC

V: TRBV28
D: TRBD2
J: TRBJ2-7
size: few
CDR3: CASSPAWTSGAYEQYF
DNA: TGTGCCAGCAGTCCAGCATGGACTAGCGGAGCCTACGAGCAGTACTTC

V: TRBV11-2
D: TRBD1
J: TRBJ1-5
size: few
CDR3: CASSLGRAAGGLSQPQHF
DNA: TGTGCCAGCAGCTTAGGGCGGGCCGCAGGGGGCTTGAGTCAGCCCCAGCATTTT

V: TRBV13
D: .
J: TRBJ1-1
size: .
CDR3: CASSIYPGLDTEAFF
DNA: TGTGCCAGCAGCATATATCCGGGGCTGGACACTGAAGCTTTCTTT

V: TRBV7-9
D: .
J: TRBJ2-3
size: many
CDR3: CASSSPGAGGTDTQYF
DNA: TGTGCCAGCAGCTCTCCGGGCGCAGGCGGCACAGATACGCAGTATTTT

V: TRBV7-2
D: TRBD2
J: TRBJ2-7
size: many
CDR3: CASSFGLAGGYEQYF
DNA: TGTGCCAGCAGCTTTGGTCTAGCGGGGGGCTACGAGCAGTACTTC

V: TRBV5-4
D: .
J: TRBJ2-3
size: many
CDR3: CASNWQFSLTQYF
DNA: TGTGCCAGCAATTGGCAGTTTTCTCTCACGCAGTATTTT

V: TRBV11-1
D: TRBD2
J: TRBJ2-2
size: .
CDR3: CASSLGSGLAGDRTGELFF
DNA: TGTGCCAGCAGCTTAGGGTCGGGACTAGCGGGAGATCGCACCGGGGAGCTGTTTTTT

V: TRBV7-2
D: TRBD2
J: TRBJ2-1
size: many
CDR3: CASSFMTSGNNEQFF
DNA: TGTGCCAGCAGCTTTATGACTAGCGGAAACAATGAGCAGTTCTTC

V: TRBV14
D: .
J: TRBJ2-3
size: .
CDR3: CASSQESWGGSSQCF
DNA: TGTGCCAGCAGCCAAGAATCTTGGGGCGGGTCTTCGCAGTGTTTT

V: TRBV4-3
D: .
J: TRBJ1-6
size: many
CDR3: CASSQEVPSSYNSPLHF
DNA: TGCGCCAGCAGCCAAGAAGTTCCAAGCTCCTATAATTCACCCCTCCACTTT

V: TRBV20-1
D: TRBD2
J: TRBJ2-1
size: few
CDR3: CSARAIAGRYNEQFF
DNA: TGCAGTGCTAGAGCAATAGCGGGGCGATACAATGAGCAGTTCTTC

V: TRBV27
D: .
J: TRBJ2-1
size: few
CDR3: CASSLSGNPYNEQFF
DNA: TGTGCCAGCAGTTTATCCGGGAACCCATACAATGAGCAGTTCTTC

V: TRBV2
D: TRBD1
J: TRBJ2-1
size: few
CDR3: CASKGQAYNEQFF
DNA: TGTGCCAGCAAAGGACAGGCCTACAATGAGCAGTTCTTC

V: TRBV12-5
D: .
J: TRBJ2-3
size: .
CDR3: CASGLLQGVSSTDTQYF
DNA: TGTGCTAGTGGTTTGCTCCAGGGAGTATCGAGCACAGATACGCAGTATTTT

V: TRBV6-5
D: .
J: TRBJ1-6
size: .
CDR3: CASSYDGLNSPLHF
DNA: TGTGCCAGCAGTTACGATGGTTTGAATTCACCCCTCCACTTT

V: TRBV6-6
D: TRBD1
J: TRBJ2-5
size: .
CDR3: CASRAPGQQETQYF
DNA: TGTGCCAGCAGAGCCCCGGGACAGCAAGAGACCCAGTACTTC

V: TRBV7-2
D: .
J: TRBJ2-1
size: many
CDR3: CASSLLYNEQFF
DNA: TGTGCCAGCAGCTTACTATACAATGAGCAGTTCTTC

V: TRBV10-2
D: .
J: TRBJ2-7
size: .
CDR3: CASSESLAPYEQYF
DNA: TGCGCCAGCAGTGAGTCACTGGCCCCCTACGAGCAGTACTTC

V: TRBV6-2/TRBV6-3
D: .
J: TRBJ2-3
size: many
CDR3: CASSYDVESDTQYF
DNA: TGTGCCAGCAGTTACGACGTAGAGTCCGATACGCAGTATTTT

V: TRBV6-2/TRBV6-3
D: TRBD1
J: TRBJ1-2
size: few
CDR3: CASIPWTGDYGYTF
DNA: TGTGCCAGCATTCCGTGGACAGGCGATTATGGCTACACCTTC

V: TRBV9
D: TRBD2
J: TRBJ2-5
size: many
CDR3: CASSALAGGQETQYF
DNA: TGTGCCAGCAGCGCGCTAGCGGGGGGCCAAGAGACCCAGTACTTC

V: TRBV6-6
D: .
J: TRBJ2-3
size: .
CDR3: CASSTPIAVTTDTQYF
DNA: TGTGCCAGCAGTACCCCAATAGCGGTAACTACAGATACGCAGTATTTT

V: TRBV14
D: .
J: TRBJ2-7
size: few
CDR3: CASSQVRDLTYEQYF
DNA: TGTGCCAGCAGCCAAGTCCGGGACCTAACCTACGAGCAGTACTTC

V: TRBV20-1
D: TRBD2
J: TRBJ2-3
size: .
CDR3: CSARDLAPSGLPTDTQYF
DNA: TGCAGTGCTAGAGATCTGGCTCCTAGCGGGCTACCCACAGATACGCAGTATTTT

V: TRBV6-5
D: .
J: TRBJ2-2
size: few
CDR3: CASSYGYMNTGEPFF
DNA: TGTGCCAGCAGTTACGGCTACATGAACACCGGGGAGCCGTTTTTT

V: TRBV27
D: TRBD1
J: TRBJ2-3
size: many
CDR3: CASSPQGPDTQYF
DNA: TGTGCCAGCAGTCCACAGGGGCCAGATACGCAGTATTTT

V: TRBV6-6
D: .
J: TRBJ2-3
size: few
CDR3: CASRADTYSFTDTQYF
DNA: TGTGCCAGCAGGGCCGACACTTACAGCTTCACAGATACGCAGTATTTT

V: TRBV20-1
D: TRBD2
J: TRBJ2-7
size: .
CDR3: CSARDMGGNSEQYF
DNA: TGCAGTGCTAGAGATATGGGGGGGAATAGCGAGCAGTACTTC

V: TRBV28
D: .
J: TRBJ1-2
size: .
CDR3: CASTRPPTLRGLYGYTF
DNA: TGTGCCAGCACTCGACCCCCTACGCTCCGGGGGCTCTATGGCTACACCTTC

V: TRBV7-2
D: TRBD1
J: TRBJ2-5
size: .
CDR3: CASSLGGDRGRFDGETQCF
DNA: TGTGCCAGCAGCTTAGGAGGGGACAGGGGGCGTTTTGACGGAGAGACCCAGTGCTTC

V: TRBV30
D: TRBD2
J: TRBJ2-1
size: .
CDR3: CAWTGLAVGNDQFF
DNA: TGTGCCTGGACGGGACTAGCGGTCGGGAATGATCAGTTCTTC

V: TRBV3-1
D: .
J: TRBJ2-2
size: few
CDR3: CASSLIPHWGGASGELFF
DNA: TGTGCCAGCAGCCTCATCCCCCACTGGGGGGGGGCGTCCGGGGAGCTGTTTTTT

V: TRBV6-1
D: TRBD1
J: TRBJ1-1
size: once
CDR3: CDSTTGGFTEAFF
DNA: TGTGACAGCACTACAGGGGGTTTCACTGAAGCTTTCTTT

V: TRBV4-3
D: TRBD1
J: TRBJ1-1
size: .
CDR3: CASSQDRGLPVDTEAFF
DNA: TGCGCCAGCAGCCAGGACAGGGGCCTCCCTGTTGACACTGAAGCTTTCTTT

V: TRBV27
D: TRBD1
J: TRBJ1-4
size: few
CDR3: CASSLSRQGATNEKLFF
DNA: TGTGCCAGCAGTTTATCCCGCCAGGGGGCAACTAATGAAAAACTGTTTTTT

V: TRBV6-5
D: TRBD1
J: TRBJ2-1
size: .
CDR3: CASTSRDSSYNEQFF
DNA: TGTGCCAGCACATCCCGGGACAGCTCCTACAATGAGCAGTTCTTC

V: TRBV7-8
D: TRBD1
J: TRBJ1-1
size: .
CDR3: CASSLYNPDRGYTEAFF
DNA: TGTGCCAGCAGTCTCTACAATCCGGACAGGGGTTACACTGAAGCTTTCTTT

V: TRBV7-2
D: .
J: TRBJ1-3
size: many
CDR3: CASSYYTSGNTIYF
DNA: TGTGCCAGCAGTTACTACACCTCTGGAAACACCATATATTTT

V: TRBV7-9
D: TRBD2
J: TRBJ2-5
size: .
CDR3: CASSLARGYRREAAPQYF
DNA: TGTGCCAGCAGCTTAGCGCGGGGGTACAGAAGGGAGGCAGCGCCCCAGTACTTC

V: TRBV6-2/TRBV6-3
D: .
J: TRBJ1-1
size: many
CDR3: CASSYSSRERMNTEAFF
DNA: TGTGCCAGCAGTTACTCGAGCAGGGAACGGATGAACACTGAAGCTTTCTTT

V: TRBV12-3/TRBV12-4
D: .
J: TRBJ1-5
size: few
CDR3: CASLGVAGVATDTQHF
DNA: TGTGCCAGCCTGGGGGTAGCGGGGGTTGCCACAGATACGCAGCATTTT

V: TRBV20-1
D: .
J: TRBJ2-7
size: few
CDR3: CSARDLHYEQYF
DNA: TGCAGTGCTAGAGATTTGCACTACGAGCAGTACTTC

V: TRBV11-2
D: .
J: TRBJ1-1
size: few
CDR3: CASSLGVYMNTEAFF
DNA: TGTGCCAGCAGCTTAGGAGTTTACATGAACACTGAAGCTTTCTTT

V: TRBV10-3
D: .
J: TRBJ1-1
size: .
CDR3: CAISDVGATEAFF
DNA: TGTGCCATCAGTGATGTGGGCGCGACTGAAGCTTTCTTT

V: TRBV4-1
D: TRBD1
J: TRBJ2-7
size: few
CDR3: CASSRQTGNEQYF
DNA: TGCGCCAGCAGCCGGCAGACAGGGAACGAGCAGTACTTC

V: TRBV16
D: TRBD1
J: TRBJ1-4
size: .
CDR3: CASSADRVHEKLFF
DNA: TGTGCCAGCAGCGCAGACAGGGTTCATGAAAAACTGTTTTTT

V: TRBV28
D: TRBD1
J: TRBJ2-2
size: .
CDR3: CASSTGQGRTGELFF
DNA: TGTGCCAGCAGTACTGGACAGGGACGAACCGGGGAGCTGTTTTTT

V: TRBV20-1
D: .
J: TRBJ1-1
size: .
CDR3: CSARDGRYTKAFF
DNA: TGCAGTGCTAGAGATGGGAGGTACACTAAAGCTTTCTTT

V: TRBV3-1
D: TRBD1
J: TRBJ1-5
size: .
CDR3: CASSQDRTGGNQPQHF
DNA: TGTGCCAGCAGCCAAGACAGGACAGGGGGCAATCAGCCCCAGCATTTT

V: TRBV16
D: .
J: TRBJ1-1
size: .
CDR3: CASSPEWGNMNTEAFF
DNA: TGTGCCAGCAGCCCAGAATGGGGCAACATGAACACTGAAGCTTTCTTT

V: TRBV2
D: .
J: TRBJ2-3
size: .
CDR3: CASSDLDSLVYF
DNA: TGTGCCAGCAGTGATCTGGACAGCCTTGTGTATTTT

V: TRBV2
D: .
J: TRBJ2-1
size: many
CDR3: CASSESVLAGFDEQFF
DNA: TGTGCCAGCAGTGAATCGGTCCTGGCAGGGTTCGATGAGCAGTTCTTC

V: TRBV7-9
D: .
J: TRBJ2-7
size: .
CDR3: CARSLESYEQYF
DNA: TGTGCCCGCAGCCTGGAGAGCTACGAGCAGTACTTC

V: TRBV6-5
D: TRBD2
J: TRBJ2-1
size: few
CDR3: CASSYGGPAGVPYNEQFF
DNA: TGTGCCAGCAGTTACGGTGGGCCAGCGGGGGTACCCTACAATGAGCAGTTCTTC

V: TRBV10-3
D: .
J: TRBJ1-5
size: .
CDR3: CATAPGVGNQPQHF
DNA: TGTGCCACCGCCCCTGGGGTCGGCAATCAGCCCCAGCATTTT

V: TRBV29-1
D: .
J: TRBJ2-1
size: few
CDR3: CSVEDPLASRWVSNEQFF
DNA: TGCAGCGTTGAAGATCCATTAGCGTCACGGTGGGTCTCCAATGAGCAGTTCTTC